Given below is one T cell receptor beta chain in context. The antigen this receptor binds is unknown. It has no much larger one-base neighbor in the sample; base qualities were not kept. The entry originates in a study of lymphopenia after photon versus proton radiotherapy (dated by TCRdb to between 2018 and 2021). About the full investigation: In patients with gastrointestinal tumors who developed high-grade lymphopenia, the study compared the immunological effects of photon radiation therapy with those of proton radiation therapy. The cohort comprised 20 or so patients with gastrointestinal tumors who received either photon or proton therapy and then developed lymphopenia. The study aimed to characterize how the two radiation modalities differ in their impact on the immune system. Paper-wide results and their limitations: Relative stability during treatment was observed in proton-treated patients, whereas loss of naive T cells and TCR diversity and gain of effector/memory populations were observed in photon-treated patients. Across the cohort, a larger post-nadir drop in TCR diversity was inversely correlated with overall survival time among patients who died. After the lymphocyte count nadir, photon-treated repertoires showed oligoclonal expansion, especially of CD8+ Temra cells, which drove the drop in diversity. The authors looked at the survival association only in patients who died, and they framed better survival with proton therapy as a possibility rather than a demonstrated result.

Receptors were amplified or captured by the immunoSEQ multiplex PCR assay. T cell repertoires were profiled by deep sequencing of rearranged TCR beta loci, alongside multiparametric flow cytometry. The clones in this table, taken by TCRdb from immuneACCESS, are in-frame only. Not every clone is retained; where verified, under half of the shortfall comes from an unresolved V gene, and the cause of the rest is unknown. Here the sample has roughly 67,000 clones; approximately 90% occur a single time. Clones ranked in the top ten supply about 3.1% of the sample. Between the V and J ends, shortened by 1 base and 8 bases respectively, the junction contains 8 bases. Including the terminal cysteine and phenylalanine, the CDR3 comprises 13 residues. Just CDR3 DNA is preserved here, 39 bases in frame from base 1. CDR1 and CDR2, looked up from the germline V gene (reference sequence), are SEHNR and FQNEAQ.

The sequences come from peripheral blood, collected from a patient treated with photon-based radiotherapy. The sequence was collected from a woman in her sixties or seventies with pancreatic cancer. The chain is assembled from TRBV7-9 and TRBJ1-4; the D gene assignment is ambiguous. The encoded CDR3 is CASSLGRWEKLFF. DNA sequence: TGTGCCAGCAGCTTAGGACGATGGGAAAAACTGTTTTTT. Supplemented by the reference TRBV7-9 and TRBJ1-4 proteins around the CDR3, the complete variable domain is DTGVSQNPRHKITKRGQNVTFRCDPISEHNRLYWYRQTLGQGPEFLTYFQNEAQLEKSRLLSDRFSAERPKGSFSTLEIQRTEQGDSAMYLCASSLGRWEKLFFGSGTQLSVL.